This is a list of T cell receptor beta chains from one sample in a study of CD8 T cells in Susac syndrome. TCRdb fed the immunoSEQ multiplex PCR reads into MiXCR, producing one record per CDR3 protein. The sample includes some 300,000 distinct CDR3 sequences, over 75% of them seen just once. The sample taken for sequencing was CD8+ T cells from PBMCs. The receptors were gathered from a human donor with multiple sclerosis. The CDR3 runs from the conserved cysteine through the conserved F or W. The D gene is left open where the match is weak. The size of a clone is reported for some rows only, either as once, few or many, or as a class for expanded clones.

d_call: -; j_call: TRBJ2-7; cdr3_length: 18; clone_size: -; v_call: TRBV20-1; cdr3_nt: TGCAGTGCTAGAGTTGTAACTTTTTTAGGGGGGGAGCATTACGAGCAGTACTTC; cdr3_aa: CSARVVTFLGGEHYEQYF
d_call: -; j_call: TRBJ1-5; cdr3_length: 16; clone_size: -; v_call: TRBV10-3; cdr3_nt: TGTGCTTATCAGAAGGGCAGGGAGGGGAGAAGTCAGCCCCAGCATTTT; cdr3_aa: CAYQKGREGRSQPQHF
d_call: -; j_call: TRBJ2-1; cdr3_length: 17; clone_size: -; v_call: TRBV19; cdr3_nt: TGTGCCAGTAGTATCCCACCCGACAGGGAGGCCTACAATGAGCAGTTCTTC; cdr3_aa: CASSIPPDREAYNEQFF
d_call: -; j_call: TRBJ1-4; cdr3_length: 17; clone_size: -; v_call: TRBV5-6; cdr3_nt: TGTGCCAGCAGCCCCCCCGGGGGAGAATCAACTAATGAAAAACTGTTTTTT; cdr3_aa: CASSPPGGESTNEKLFF
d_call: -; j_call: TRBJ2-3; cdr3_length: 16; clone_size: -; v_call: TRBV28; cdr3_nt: TGTGCCAGCAGTTCGTTCGGACGGGAGTGGAGAGATACGCAGTATTTT; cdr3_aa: CASSSFGREWRDTQYF
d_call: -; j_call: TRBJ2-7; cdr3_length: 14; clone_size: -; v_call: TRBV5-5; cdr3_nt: TGTGCCAGCAGCTGGGCAGGGGACACCTACGAGCAGTACTTC; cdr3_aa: CASSWAGDTYEQYF
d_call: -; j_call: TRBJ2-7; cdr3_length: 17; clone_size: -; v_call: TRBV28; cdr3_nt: TGTGCCAGCAGTTTTTTTGGGGTAGGACTGAGTTCCTACGAGCAGTACTTC; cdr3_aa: CASSFFGVGLSSYEQYF
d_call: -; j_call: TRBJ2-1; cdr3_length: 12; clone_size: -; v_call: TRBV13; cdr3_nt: TGTGCCAGCAGCTTACTGGCCAATGAGCAGTTCTTC; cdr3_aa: CASSLLANEQFF
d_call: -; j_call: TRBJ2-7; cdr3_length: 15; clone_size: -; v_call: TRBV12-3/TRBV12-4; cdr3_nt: TGTGCCAGCAGTTCCTGGGGGGACATTGTACGGGGGCAGTACTTC; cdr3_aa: CASSSWGDIVRGQYF
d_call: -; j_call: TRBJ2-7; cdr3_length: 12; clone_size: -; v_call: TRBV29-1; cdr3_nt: TGCAGCGTATCGAACTCCTCCTACGAGCAGTACTTC; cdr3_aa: CSVSNSSYEQYF
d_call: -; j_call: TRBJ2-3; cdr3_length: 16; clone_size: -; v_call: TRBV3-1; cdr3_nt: TGTGCCAGCAGCCGAGTACCGGGACTGAGCACAGATACGCAGTATTTT; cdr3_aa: CASSRVPGLSTDTQYF
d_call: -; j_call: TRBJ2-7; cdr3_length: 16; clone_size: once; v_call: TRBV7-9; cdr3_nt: TGTGCCAGCAGCTCCCCACTCGAAGTCCCCTCCTACGAGCAGTACTTC; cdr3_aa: CASSSPLEVPSYEQYF
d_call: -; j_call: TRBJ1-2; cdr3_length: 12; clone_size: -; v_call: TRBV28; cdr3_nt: TGTGCCGGACAAACGCAGGACTATGGCTACACCTTC; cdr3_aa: CAGQTQDYGYTF
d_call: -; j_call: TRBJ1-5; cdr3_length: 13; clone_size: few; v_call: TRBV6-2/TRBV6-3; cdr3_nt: TGTGCCAGCAGTTACTCACCCGGACGGGACCAGCATTTT; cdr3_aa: CASSYSPGRDQHF
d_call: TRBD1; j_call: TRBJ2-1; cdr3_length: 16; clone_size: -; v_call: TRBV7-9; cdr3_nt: TGTGCCAGCAGCGGACCGGGACAGGGTAGACCCAATGAGCAGTTCTTC; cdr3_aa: CASSGPGQGRPNEQFF
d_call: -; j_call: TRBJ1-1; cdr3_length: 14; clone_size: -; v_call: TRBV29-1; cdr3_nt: TGCAGCGTTGGGGGAGGGCTTGAGTACACTGAAGCTTTCTTT; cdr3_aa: CSVGGGLEYTEAFF
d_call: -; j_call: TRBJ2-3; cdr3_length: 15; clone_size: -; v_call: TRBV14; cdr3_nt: TGTGCCAGCAGCCAAGTTCCCGCCCCTGGGGATACGCAGTATTTT; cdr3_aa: CASSQVPAPGDTQYF
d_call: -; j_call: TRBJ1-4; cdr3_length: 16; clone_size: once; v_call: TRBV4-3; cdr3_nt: TGCGCCAGCAGCCCAGATCAGGGGAGGGTTAATGAAAAACTGTTTTTT; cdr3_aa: CASSPDQGRVNEKLFF
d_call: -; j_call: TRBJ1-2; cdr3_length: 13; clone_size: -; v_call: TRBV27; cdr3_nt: TGTGCCAGCAGGCCGGGACAAGACTATGGCTACACCTTC; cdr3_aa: CASRPGQDYGYTF
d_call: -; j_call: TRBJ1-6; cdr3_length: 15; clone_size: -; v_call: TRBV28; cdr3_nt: TGTGCCAGCACCTCACAATCTTGGACCCTTACATTCGTCCACTTT; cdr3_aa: CASTSQSWTLTFVHF
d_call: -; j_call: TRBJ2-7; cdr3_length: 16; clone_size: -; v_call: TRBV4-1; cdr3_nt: TGCGCCAGCAGCCAAGAGGAGGGGCTCAGCTCCTACGAGCAGTACTTT; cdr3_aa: CASSQEEGLSSYEQYF
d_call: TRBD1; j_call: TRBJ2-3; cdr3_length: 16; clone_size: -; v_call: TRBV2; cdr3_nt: TGTGCCAGCAGTTTATATGGACAGGCAGCACAAAATACGCAGTATTTT; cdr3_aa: CASSLYGQAAQNTQYF
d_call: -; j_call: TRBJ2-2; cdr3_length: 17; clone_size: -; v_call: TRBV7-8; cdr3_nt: TGTGCCAGCAGCCCCCGGACACGGGGGGCCTCGTCCGGGGAGCTGTTTTTT; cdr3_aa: CASSPRTRGASSGELFF
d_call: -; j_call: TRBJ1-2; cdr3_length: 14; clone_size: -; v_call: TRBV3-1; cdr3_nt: TGTGCCAGCAGTCCGAGACAGTTTTACTATGGCTACACCTTC; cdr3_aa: CASSPRQFYYGYTF
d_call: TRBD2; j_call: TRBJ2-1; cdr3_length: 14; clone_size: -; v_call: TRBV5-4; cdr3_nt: TGTGCCAGCAGCTGGACTAGTGAATACAATGAGCAGTTCTTC; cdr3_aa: CASSWTSEYNEQFF
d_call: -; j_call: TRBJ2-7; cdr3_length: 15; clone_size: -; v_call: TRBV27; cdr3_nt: TGTGCCAGCAGCCCCAGGAGGGGGCTATTCTACGAGCAGTACTTC; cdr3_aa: CASSPRRGLFYEQYF
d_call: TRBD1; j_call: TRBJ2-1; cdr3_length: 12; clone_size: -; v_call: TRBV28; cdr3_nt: TGTGCCATACGGGACAGCTACAATGAGCAGTTCTTC; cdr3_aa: CAIRDSYNEQFF
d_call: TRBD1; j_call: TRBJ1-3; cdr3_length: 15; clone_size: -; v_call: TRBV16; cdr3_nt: TGTGCCAGCAGCCAGGGACAGGGAGCTGGAAACACCATATATTTT; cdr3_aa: CASSQGQGAGNTIYF
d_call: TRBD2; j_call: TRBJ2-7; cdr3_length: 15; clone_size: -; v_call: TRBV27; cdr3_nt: TGTGCCAGCAGTCCGTCTCTAGCGGGGGCCTACGAGCAGTACTTC; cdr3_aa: CASSPSLAGAYEQYF
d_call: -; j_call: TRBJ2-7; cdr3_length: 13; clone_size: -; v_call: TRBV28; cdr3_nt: TGTGCCAGCAGTCCCCTGACAGTGTACGAGCAGTACTTC; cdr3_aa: CASSPLTVYEQYF
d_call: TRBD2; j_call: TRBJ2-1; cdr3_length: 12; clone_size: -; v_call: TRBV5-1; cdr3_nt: TGCGCCAGCAGCTCCCGGGGGGATGAGCAGTTCTTC; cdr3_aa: CASSSRGDEQFF
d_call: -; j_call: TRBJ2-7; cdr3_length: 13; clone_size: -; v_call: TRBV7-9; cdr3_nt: TGTGCCAGCAGCTTAGGACAGGTATCCGAGCAGTACTTC; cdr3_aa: CASSLGQVSEQYF
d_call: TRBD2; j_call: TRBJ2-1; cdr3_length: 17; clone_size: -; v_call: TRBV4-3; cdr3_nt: TGCGCCAGCAGCCAAGATGTGACTAGCGGGGGGGACAATGAGCAGTTCTTC; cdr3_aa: CASSQDVTSGGDNEQFF
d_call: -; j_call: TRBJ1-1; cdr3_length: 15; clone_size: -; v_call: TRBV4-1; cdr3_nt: TGCGCCAGCAGCCAAGAGTCGTGGGTGAACACTGAAGCTTTCTTT; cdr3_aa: CASSQESWVNTEAFF
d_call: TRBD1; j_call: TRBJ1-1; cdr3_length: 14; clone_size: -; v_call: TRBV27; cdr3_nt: TGTGCCAGCAGTTTACAGGGGGCATACACTGAAGCTTTCTTT; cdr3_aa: CASSLQGAYTEAFF
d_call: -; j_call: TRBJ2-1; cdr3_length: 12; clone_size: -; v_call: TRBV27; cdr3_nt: TGTGCCAGCAGTTCTCTGAACAATGAGCAGTTCTTC; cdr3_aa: CASSSLNNEQFF
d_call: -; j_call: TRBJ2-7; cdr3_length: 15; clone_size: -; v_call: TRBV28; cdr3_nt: TGTGCCAGCAGTCCGGTCACAGAGGGTAGCTACGAGCAGTACTTC; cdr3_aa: CASSPVTEGSYEQYF
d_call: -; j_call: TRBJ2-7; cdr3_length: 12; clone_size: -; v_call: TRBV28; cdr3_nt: TGTGCCAGCAGTTTACCGGCAGGGAAGCAGTACTTC; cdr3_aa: CASSLPAGKQYF
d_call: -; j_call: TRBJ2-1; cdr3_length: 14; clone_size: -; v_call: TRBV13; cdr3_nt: TGTGCCAGCAGCCACCAGGAAGGCTACAATGAGCAGTTCTTC; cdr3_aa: CASSHQEGYNEQFF
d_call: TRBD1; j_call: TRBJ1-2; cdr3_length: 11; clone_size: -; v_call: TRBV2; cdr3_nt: TGTGCCAGCCTTCAGGGGGCTGGCTACACCTTC; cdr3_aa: CASLQGAGYTF